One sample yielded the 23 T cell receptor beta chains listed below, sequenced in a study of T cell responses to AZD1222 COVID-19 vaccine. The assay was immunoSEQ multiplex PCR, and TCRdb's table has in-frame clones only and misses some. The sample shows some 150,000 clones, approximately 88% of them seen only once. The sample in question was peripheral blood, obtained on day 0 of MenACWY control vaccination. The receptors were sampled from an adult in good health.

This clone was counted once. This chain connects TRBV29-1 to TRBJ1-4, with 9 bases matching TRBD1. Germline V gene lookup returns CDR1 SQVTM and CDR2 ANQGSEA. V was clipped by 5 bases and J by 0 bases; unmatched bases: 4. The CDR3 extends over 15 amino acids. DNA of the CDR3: TGCAGCGTTACAGGGGGCGTTGCAACTAATGAAAAACTGTTTTTT. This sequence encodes CSVTGGVATNEKLFF.

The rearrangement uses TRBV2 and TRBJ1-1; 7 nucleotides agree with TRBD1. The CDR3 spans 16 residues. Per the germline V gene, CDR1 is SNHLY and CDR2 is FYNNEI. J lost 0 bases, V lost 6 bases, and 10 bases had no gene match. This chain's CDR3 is CASRRRTGTVNTEAFF. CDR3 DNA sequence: TGTGCCAGCAGGAGACGAACCGGGACAGTGAACACTGAAGCTTTCTTT. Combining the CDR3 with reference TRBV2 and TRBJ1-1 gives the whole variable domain EPEVTQTPSHQVTQMGQEVILRCVPISNHLYFYWYRQILGQKVEFLVSFYNNEISEKSEIFDDQFSVERPDGSNFTLKIRSTKLEDSAMYFCASRRRTGTVNTEAFFGQGTRLTVV.

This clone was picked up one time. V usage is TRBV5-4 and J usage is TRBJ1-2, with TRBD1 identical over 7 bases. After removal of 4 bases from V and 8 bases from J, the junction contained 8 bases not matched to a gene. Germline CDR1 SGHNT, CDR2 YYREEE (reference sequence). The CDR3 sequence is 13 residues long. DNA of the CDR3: TGTGCCAGCAGCCCAGACAGGGAGGGAGGCTACACCTTC. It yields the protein CASSPDREGGYTF.

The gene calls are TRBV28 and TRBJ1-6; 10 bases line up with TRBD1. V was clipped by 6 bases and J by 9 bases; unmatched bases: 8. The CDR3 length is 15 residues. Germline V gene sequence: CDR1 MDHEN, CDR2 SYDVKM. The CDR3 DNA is TGTGCCAGCAGGGGACAGGGGACGAGGAGTTCACCCCTCCACTTT. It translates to CASRGQGTRSSPLHF.

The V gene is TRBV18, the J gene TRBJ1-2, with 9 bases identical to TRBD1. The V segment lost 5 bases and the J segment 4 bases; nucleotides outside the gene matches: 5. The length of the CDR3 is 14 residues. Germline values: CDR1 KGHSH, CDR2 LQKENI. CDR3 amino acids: CASSSDRGSYGYTF. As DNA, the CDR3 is TGTGCCAGCTCATCTGACAGGGGGAGCTATGGCTACACCTTC. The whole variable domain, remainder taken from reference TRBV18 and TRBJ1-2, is NAGVMQNPRHLVRRRGQEARLRCSPMKGHSHVYWYRQLPEEGLKFMVYLQKENIIDESGMPKERFSAEFPKEGPSILRIQQVVRGDSAAYFCASSSDRGSYGYTFGSGTRLTVV.

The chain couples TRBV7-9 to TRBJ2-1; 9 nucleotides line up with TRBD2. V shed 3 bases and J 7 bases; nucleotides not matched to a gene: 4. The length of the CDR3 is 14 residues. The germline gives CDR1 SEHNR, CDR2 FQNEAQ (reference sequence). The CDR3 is CASSFEGLANEQFF. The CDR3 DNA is TGTGCCAGCAGCTTTGAGGGACTAGCAAATGAGCAGTTCTTC.

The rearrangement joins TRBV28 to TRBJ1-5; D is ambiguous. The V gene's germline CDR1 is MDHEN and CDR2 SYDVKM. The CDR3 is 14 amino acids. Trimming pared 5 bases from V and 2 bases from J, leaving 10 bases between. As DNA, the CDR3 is TGTGCCAGCAGTCTAAGTGCAGGCAATCAGCCCCAGCATTTT. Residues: CASSLSAGNQPQHF.

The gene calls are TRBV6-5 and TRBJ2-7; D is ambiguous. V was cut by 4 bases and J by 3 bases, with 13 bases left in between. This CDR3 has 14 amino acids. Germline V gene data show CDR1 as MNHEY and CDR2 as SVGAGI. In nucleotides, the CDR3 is TGTGCCAGCAGTTCACCCGGGCGAGGCTACGAGCAGTACTTC. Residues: CASSSPGRGYEQYF.

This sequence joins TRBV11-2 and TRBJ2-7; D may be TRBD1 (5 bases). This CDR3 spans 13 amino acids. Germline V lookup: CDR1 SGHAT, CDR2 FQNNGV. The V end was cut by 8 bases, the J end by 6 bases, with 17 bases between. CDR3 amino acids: CASGAAYLVEQYF. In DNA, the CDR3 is TGTGCCAGCGGGGCAGCCTACTTAGTCGAGCAGTACTTC.

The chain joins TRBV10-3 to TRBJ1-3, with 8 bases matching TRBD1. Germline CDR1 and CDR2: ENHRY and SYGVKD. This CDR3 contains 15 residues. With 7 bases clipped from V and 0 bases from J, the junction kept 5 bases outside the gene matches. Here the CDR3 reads CAINGQGASGNTIYF. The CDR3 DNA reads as TGTGCCATCAACGGACAGGGCGCCTCTGGAAACACCATATATTTT.

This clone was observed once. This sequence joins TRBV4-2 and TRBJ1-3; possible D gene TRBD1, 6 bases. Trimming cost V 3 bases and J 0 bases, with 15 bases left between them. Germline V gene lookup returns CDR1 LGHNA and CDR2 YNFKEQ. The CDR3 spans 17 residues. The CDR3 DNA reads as TGTGCCAGCAGCCAGGACCCGGGGACAAGCTCTGGAAACACCATATATTTT. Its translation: CASSQDPGTSSGNTIYF.

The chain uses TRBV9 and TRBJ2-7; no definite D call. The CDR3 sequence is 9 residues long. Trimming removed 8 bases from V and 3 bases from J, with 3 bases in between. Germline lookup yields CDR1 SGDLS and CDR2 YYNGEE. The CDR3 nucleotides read TGTGCCAGAATCTACGAGCAGTACTTC. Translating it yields CARIYEQYF. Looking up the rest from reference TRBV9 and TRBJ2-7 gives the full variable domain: DSGVTQTPKHLITATGQRVTLRCSPRSGDLSVYWYQQSLDQGLQFLIQYYNGEERAKGNILERFSAQQFPDLHSELNLSSLELGDSALYFCARIYEQYFGPGTRLTVT.

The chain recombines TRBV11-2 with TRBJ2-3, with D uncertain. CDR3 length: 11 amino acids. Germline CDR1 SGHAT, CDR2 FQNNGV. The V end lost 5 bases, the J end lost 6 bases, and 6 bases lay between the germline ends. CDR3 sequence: CASSRVDTQYF. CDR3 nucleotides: TGTGCCAGCAGCCGGGTGGATACGCAGTATTTT.

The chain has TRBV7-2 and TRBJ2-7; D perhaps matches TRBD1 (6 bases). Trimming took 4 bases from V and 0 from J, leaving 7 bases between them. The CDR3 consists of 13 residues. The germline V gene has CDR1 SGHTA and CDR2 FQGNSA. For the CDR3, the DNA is TGTGCCAGCAGCTACAGGGACTCCTACGAGCAGTACTTC. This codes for CASSYRDSYEQYF.

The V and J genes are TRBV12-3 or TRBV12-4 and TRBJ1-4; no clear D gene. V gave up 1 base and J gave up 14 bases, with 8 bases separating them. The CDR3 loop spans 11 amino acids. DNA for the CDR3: TGTGCCAGCAGTTTAGGAGGGAGGCTGTTTTTT. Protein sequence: CASSLGGRLFF.

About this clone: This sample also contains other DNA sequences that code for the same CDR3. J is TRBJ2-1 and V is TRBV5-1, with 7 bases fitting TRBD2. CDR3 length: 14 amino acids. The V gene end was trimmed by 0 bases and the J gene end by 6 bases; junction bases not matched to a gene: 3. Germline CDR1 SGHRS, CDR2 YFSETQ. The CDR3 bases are TGCGCCAGCAGCTTGGGACTAGCAGCCAATGAGCAGTTCTTC. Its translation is CASSLGLAANEQFF. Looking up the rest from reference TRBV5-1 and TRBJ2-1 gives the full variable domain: KAGVTQTPRYLIKTRGQQVTLSCSPISGHRSVSWYQQTPGQGLQFLFEYFSETQRNKGNFPGRFSGRQFSNSRSEMNVSTLELGDSALYLCASSLGLAANEQFFGPGTRLTVL.

The CDR3 DNA reads TGCGCCAGCTCCGGGGGGCAAACTGAAGCTTTCTTT. This encodes CASSGGQTEAFF. V and J are TRBV10-2 and TRBJ1-1; D is perhaps TRBD1 (6 bases). V shed 8 bases and J shed 5 bases, with 12 bases lying between them. CDR1 is WSHSY and CDR2 is SAAADI in the germline V gene. This CDR3 comprises 12 residues.

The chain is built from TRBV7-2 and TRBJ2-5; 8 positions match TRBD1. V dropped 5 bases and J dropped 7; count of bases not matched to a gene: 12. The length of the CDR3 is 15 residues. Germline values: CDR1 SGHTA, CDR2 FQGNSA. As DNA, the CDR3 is TGTGCCAGCAGCGTAACAGGGGGTATTTACGGGACCCAGTACTTC. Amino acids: CASSVTGGIYGTQYF.

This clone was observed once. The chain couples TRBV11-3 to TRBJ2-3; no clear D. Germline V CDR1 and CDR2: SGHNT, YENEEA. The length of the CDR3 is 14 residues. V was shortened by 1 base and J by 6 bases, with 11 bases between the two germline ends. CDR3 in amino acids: CASSLGGTQDTQYF. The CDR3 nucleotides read TGTGCCAGCAGCTTAGGGGGAACCCAGGATACGCAGTATTTT.

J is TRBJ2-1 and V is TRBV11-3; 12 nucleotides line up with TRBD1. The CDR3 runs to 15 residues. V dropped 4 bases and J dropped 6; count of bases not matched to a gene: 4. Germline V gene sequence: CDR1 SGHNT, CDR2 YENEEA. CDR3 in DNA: TGTGCCAGCAGCTCGGGACAGGGGGCAAGCAATGAGCAGTTCTTC. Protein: CASSSGQGASNEQFF.

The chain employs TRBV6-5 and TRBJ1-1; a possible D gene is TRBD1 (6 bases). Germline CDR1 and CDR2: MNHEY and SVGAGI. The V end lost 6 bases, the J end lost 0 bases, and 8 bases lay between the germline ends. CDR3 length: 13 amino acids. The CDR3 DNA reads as TGTGCCAGCAGCAGGACAGTGAACACTGAAGCTTTCTTT. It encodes CASSRTVNTEAFF.

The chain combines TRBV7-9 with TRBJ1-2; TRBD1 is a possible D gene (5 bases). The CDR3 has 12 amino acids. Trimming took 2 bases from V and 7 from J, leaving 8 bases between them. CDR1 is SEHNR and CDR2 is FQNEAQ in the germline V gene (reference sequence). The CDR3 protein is CASSLSRGGYTF. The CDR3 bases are TGTGCCAGCAGCTTATCGAGGGGTGGCTACACCTTC.

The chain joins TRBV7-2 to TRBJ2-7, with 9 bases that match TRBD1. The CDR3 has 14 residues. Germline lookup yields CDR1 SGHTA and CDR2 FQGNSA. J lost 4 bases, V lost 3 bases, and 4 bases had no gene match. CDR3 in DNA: TGTGCCAGCAGCTTGGGGGGACAGGGATACGAGCAGTACTTC. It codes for CASSLGGQGYEQYF.